This entry lists 20 T cell receptor beta chains sequenced from one sample in a study of tissue T cells after allogeneic stem cell transplantation. The time point is: mouse harvest day 14 after allogeneic transplant. Tail vein injection delivered 10^7 T-cell-depleted bone marrow cells and 10^6 splenic CD5+ T cells. Assay: immunoSEQ multiplex PCR; the TCRdb copy retains only in-frame clones and omits some. The table has about 1,700 clones, approximately 48% seen once; the top ten hold 20% to 25%. Sequenced material: gut tissue. The receptor set was obtained from a female BALB/c mouse given C57BL/6 T cells with graft-versus-host disease after an allogeneic hematopoietic cell transplant.

This clone is categorized as large (0.1 to 1%). The gene names given are mouse names. The read terminates 1 residue before the CDR3 end, so the remaining end is supplied by the germline J gene. This chain links TRBV4 with TRBJ2-5; 14 bases are shared with TRBD2. The CDR3 is 16 residues long. CDR1 is LGHDT, CDR2 YNNKQL, per germline (reference sequence). The trim removed 5 bases at V and 2 bases at J, leaving 3 bases unmatched. The CDR3 region is CASSPGTGGAQDTQYF. The CDR3 bases that were read are TGTGCCAGCAGCCCCGGGACTGGGGGGGCCCAAGACACCCAGTAC. Together with reference TRBV4 and TRBJ2-5, the CDR3 gives the full variable domain: ETAVFQTPNYHVTQVGNEVSFNCKQTLGHDTMYWYKQDSKKLLKIMFSYNNKQLIVNETVPRRFSPQSSDKAHLNLRIKSVEPEDSAVYLCASSPGTGGAQDTQYFGPGTRLLVL.

Points on this clone: Mouse germline and gene names are used. The CDR3 is cut off 1 residue early in the read; its end comes from the germline J gene. The chain uses TRBV20 and TRBJ2-1, with 10 bases matching TRBD2. CDR3 length: 14 amino acids. V was pared by 0 bases and J by 4 bases, with 0 bases of the junction left unmatched. CDR1 is GFQATS, CDR2 STVNSAI, per germline. This chain's CDR3 is CGAREGLGYAEQFF. Partial CDR3 DNA: TGTGGTGCTAGGGAGGGACTGGGGTATGCTGAGCAGTTC.

Comments on this clone: Germline and genes: mouse. The CDR3 end falls 1 residue outside the read, so it is completed with the germline J gene. This chain uses TRBV2 with TRBJ2-5, with 8 positions matching TRBD2. With 0 bases clipped from V and 0 bases from J, the junction kept 2 bases outside the gene matches. This CDR3 has 16 residues. Germline-derived CDR1 and CDR2 are LGHNA and YSYQKL. CDR3 bases read: TGTGCCAGCAGCCAAGAACCTGGGGGGAACCAAGACACCCAGTAC. Residues: CASSQEPGGNQDTQY. The CDR3 reads in full as CASSQEPGGNQDTQYF.

This clone counts as large. Each gene name is a mouse one. The read is 1 residue too short to cover the CDR3 end, so that end is filled in from the germline J gene. V gene TRBV13-1 combines with J gene TRBJ2-7, with D unresolved. Germline V CDR1 and CDR2: NSHNY, SYGAGN. This CDR3 has 10 amino acids. V was trimmed by 3 bases and J by 5 bases, leaving 3 bases between them. CDR3 in amino acids: CASSGNEQYF. The DNA read from the CDR3 is TGTGCCAGCAGTGGCAATGAACAGTAC.

Turning to this clone: Gene names are mouse gene names. The read halts 1 residue ahead of the CDR3 end, with the missing end drawn from the germline J gene. V usage is TRBV13-3 and J usage is TRBJ2-1; no reliable D call. Germline V lookup: CDR1 NNHDY, CDR2 SYVADS. V lost 1 base and J lost 7, with 9 bases in between. The CDR3 has 13 residues. This CDR3 is CASSDRAKAEQFF. CDR3 DNA (partial): TGTGCCAGCAGTGATAGGGCGAAGGCTGAGCAGTTC.

As for this clone: Gene names follow the mouse nomenclature. The read gets to within 1 residue of the CDR3 end, and the germline J gene fills in the rest. This chain uses TRBV19 with TRBJ1-6; D might be TRBD1 (5 bases). TRBJ1-6 is recorded as an ORF, its role being uncertain. Germline values: CDR1 FNHDT, CDR2 SITEND (reference sequence). This CDR3 contains 14 residues. V gave up 4 bases and J gave up 3 bases, with 8 bases separating them. The DNA read from the CDR3 is TGTGCCAGCAGTCCAGGGAACTATAATTCGCCCCTCTAC. Amino acids: CASSPGNYNSPLY. The CDR3 in its entirety is CASSPGNYNSPLYF.

As concerns this clone: Gene and germline names: mouse. Read sequence stops 1 residue before the CDR3 end, and the germline J gene provides the missing end. V usage is TRBV3 and J usage is TRBJ1-4; a weak D match, TRBD1 (6 bases). The CDR3 consists of 13 residues. From germline, CDR1 is SNHLY and CDR2 FYNGKV (reference sequence). Between the trimmed V and J ends, which lost 5 bases and 6 bases, there was a span of 10 bases. The covered CDR3 bases are TGTGCCAGCAGCCCTCAGGGGTACGAAAGATTATTT. Its protein product is CASSPQGYERLF. The full CDR3 protein reads CASSPQGYERLFF.

This clone was observed a handful of times. Mouse gene names and germline throughout. Sequencing ends 1 residue short of the CDR3 end; the germline J gene provides the rest. The V call is TRBV3, the J call TRBJ1-3; D is perhaps TRBD1 (5 bases). Germline V gives CDR1 SNHLY, CDR2 FYNGKV (reference sequence). Deletions cut 3 bases from V and 0 bases from J, with 6 bases between. The CDR3 sequence is 14 residues long. The sequenced CDR3 bases are TGTGCCAGCAGCTTGGGGGTTTCTGGAAATACGCTCTAT. It specifies CASSLGVSGNTLY. The full CDR3 sequence reads CASSLGVSGNTLYF.

Notes on this clone: All gene names here are mouse names. The missing CDR3 end, 1 residue past where the read stops, is filled in from the germline J gene. The chain joins TRBV3 to TRBJ1-3; no firm D call. The CDR3 sequence is 13 residues long. Germline V gene data show CDR1 as SNHLY and CDR2 as FYNGKV (reference sequence). V was pared by 2 bases and J by 0 bases, with 2 bases between. The CDR3 DNA, read in part, is TGTGCCAGCAGCTTAAATTCTGGAAATACGCTCTAT. This gives the protein CASSLNSGNTLY. The whole CDR3 reads CASSLNSGNTLYF.

As regards this clone: These gene names are mouse names. The read falls 1 residue short of the CDR3 end, and the missing part is taken from the germline J gene. This chain connects TRBV23 to TRBJ2-1; the D call of TRBD2 is as the table states it, not checked on the DNA. The CDR3 loop spans 14 amino acids. Germline V gene lookup returns CDR1 KGHTA and CDR2 FQNQQP. CDR3 DNA (partial): TGCTCCAGCAGCCGACTGGCCAACTATGCTGAGCAGTTC. It codes for CSSSRLANYAEQF. The entire CDR3 protein is CSSSRLANYAEQFF.

Note on this clone: The gene symbols are mouse symbols. The read halts 1 residue ahead of the CDR3 end, with the missing end drawn from the germline J gene. The J gene is TRBJ2-5, the V gene TRBV12-2, with 8 bases that match TRBD1. The CDR3 covers 14 residues. In germline, CDR1 is SGHLS, CDR2 HYDKME. The trim removed 0 bases at V and 3 bases at J, leaving 1 base unmatched. The sequenced CDR3 bases are TGTGCCAGCTCTCTCCAGGGGGCGCAAGACACCCAGTAC. It translates to CASSLQGAQDTQY. The full CDR3 protein reads CASSLQGAQDTQYF.

With respect to this clone: Here the gene names and germline are mouse. The DNA ends 1 residue before the CDR3 does, and the rest of the CDR3 is filled in from the germline J gene. The chain has TRBV23 and TRBJ1-1; the table names TRBD1, a call not compared with the DNA. Germline V gives CDR1 KGHTA, CDR2 FQNQQP. The length of the CDR3 is 11 residues. The CDR3 spells CSCHRDTEVFF. The CDR3 DNA, read in part, is TGCTCCTGTCACAGGGACACAGAAGTCTTC.

Note on this clone: The gene symbols are mouse symbols. Coverage ceases 1 residue before the CDR3 finishes, and the germline J gene fills in the end. The chain recombines TRBV12-2 with TRBJ2-4; no definite D call. Trimming took 0 bases from V and 1 from J, leaving 4 bases between them. The CDR3 is 13 amino acids. Germline V gene sequence: CDR1 SGHLS, CDR2 HYDKME. This CDR3 reads CASSLSGQNTLYF. CDR3 bases read: TGTGCCAGCTCTCTCAGTGGTCAAAACACCTTGTAC. Using reference TRBV12-2 and TRBJ2-4 for the parts outside the CDR3, the full variable domain is NSGVVQSPRYIIKGKGERSILKCIPISGHLSVAWYQQTQGQELKFFIQHYDKMERDKGNLPSRFSVQQFDDYHSEMNMSALELEDSAVYFCASSLSGQNTLYFGAGTRLSVL.

To note about this clone: The gene names given are mouse names. The CDR3 end is not reached by the read, which stops 1 residue before it; the germline J gene fills it in. The V and J genes are TRBV29 and TRBJ1-3; TRBD1 is a possible D gene (6 bases). The CDR3 consists of 14 residues. Trimming cost V 7 bases and J 2 bases, with 12 bases left between them. CDR1 MSHET and CDR2 SYDVDS come from the germline V gene. The sequenced part of the CDR3 DNA is TGTGCTAGCACCTTCCAGGGGACTGGAAATACGCTCTAT. Translating it yields CASTFQGTGNTLY. The whole CDR3 region reads CASTFQGTGNTLYF.

As for this clone: Mouse names are used for the genes. The read terminates 1 residue before the CDR3 end, so the remaining end is supplied by the germline J gene. The V call is TRBV26, the J call TRBJ2-3; D is undetermined. The V end lost 4 bases, the J end lost 0 bases, and 5 bases lay between the germline ends. Germline V gene sequence: CDR1 KGHPV, CDR2 FQNQEV (reference sequence). The CDR3 has 13 amino acids. The DNA read from the CDR3 is TGTGCCAGCAGTCAGAACAGTGCAGAAACGCTGTAT. Amino acids: CASSQNSAETLY. The whole CDR3 protein reads CASSQNSAETLYF.

This clone is large by share. The genes are named according to mouse. The read falls 1 residue short of the CDR3 end, and the missing part is taken from the germline J gene. The chain joins TRBV26 to TRBJ2-2; D gene ambiguous. There are 17 residues in the CDR3. V was clipped by 0 bases and J by 0 bases, with 11 bases between them. Germline V gene sequence: CDR1 KGHPV, CDR2 FQNQEV (reference sequence). CDR3 DNA, as far as it was read: TGTGCCAGCAGTCTGTCGACCGGGATTGCAAACACCGGGCAGCTCTAC. Translated, it gives CASSLSTGIANTGQLY. The entire CDR3 sequence reads CASSLSTGIANTGQLYF.

As to this clone: Mouse gene names and germline throughout. The DNA ends 1 residue before the CDR3 does, and the rest of the CDR3 is filled in from the germline J gene. The V gene is TRBV12-2, the J gene TRBJ2-4, with 11 bases identical to TRBD2. Germline V gene sequence: CDR1 SGHLS, CDR2 HYDKME. Trimming cost V 0 bases and J 0 bases; bases outside gene matches: 1. The CDR3 has 16 amino acids. The CDR3: CASSLNWGGSQNTLYF. CDR3 bases read: TGTGCCAGCTCTCTCAACTGGGGGGGCAGTCAAAACACCTTGTAC. The full variable domain, in which reference TRBV12-2 and TRBJ2-4 provide the parts outside the CDR3, is NSGVVQSPRYIIKGKGERSILKCIPISGHLSVAWYQQTQGQELKFFIQHYDKMERDKGNLPSRFSVQQFDDYHSEMNMSALELEDSAVYFCASSLNWGGSQNTLYFGAGTRLSVL.

Comment on this clone: The genes and germline here are from mouse. The read comes to an end 1 residue before the CDR3 does, leaving the germline J gene to fill in the end. This rearrangement joins TRBV3 to TRBJ2-1; 9 bases fit TRBD2. CDR3 length: 14 residues. The ends lost 1 base at V and 9 bases at J; junction bases unmatched: 4. Germline V gives CDR1 SNHLY, CDR2 FYNGKV (reference sequence). This CDR3 reads CASSLGWGGDEQFF. The CDR3 DNA, read in part, is TGTGCCAGCAGCTTAGGATGGGGGGGCGATGAGCAGTTC.

Notes on this clone: Germline and genes: mouse. Sequencing ends 1 residue short of the CDR3 end; the germline J gene provides the rest. The chain uses TRBV23 and TRBJ2-7; the table's D call, TRBD1, was not checked against the DNA. CDR1 and CDR2 from the germline V gene are KGHTA and FQNQQP. CDR3 length: 12 residues. The covered CDR3 bases are TGCTCCAGCAGACAGGGGGCGGGAGAACAGTAC. The encoded protein is CSSRQGAGEQY. The whole CDR3 sequence is CSSRQGAGEQYF. Using reference TRBV23 and TRBJ2-7 for the parts outside the CDR3, the full variable domain is DAAVTQKPRYLIKMKGQEAEMKCIPEKGHTAVFWYQQKQSKELKFLIYFQNQQPLDQIDMVKERFSAVCPSSSLCSLGIRTCEAEDSALYLCSSRQGAGEQYFGPGTRLTVL.

Notes on this clone: Germline and genes here are mouse. The read ends 1 residue shy of where the CDR3 ends; the end is completed using the germline J gene. The rearrangement uses TRBV26 and TRBJ2-7, with TRBD1 identical over 9 bases. The CDR3 extends over 13 amino acids. Germline values: CDR1 KGHPV, CDR2 FQNQEV (reference sequence). Trimming took 4 bases from V and 7 from J; bases not matched to a gene: 5. CDR3 DNA (partial): TGTGCCAGCAGTCCGGGACAGGGTGGGGAACAGTAC. Translated, it gives CASSPGQGGEQY. The full CDR3 reads CASSPGQGGEQYF.